The clone carrying this T cell receptor beta chain was counted a few times. The data derive from a study of blood T cell repertoires in COVID-19. The CDR3 sequence is 13 residues long. Trimming removed 5 bases from V and 0 bases from J, with 10 bases in between. Germline-derived CDR1 and CDR2 are SQVTM and ANQGSEA. As originally analysed: From reference gene primer amplification, estimates of nucleated cell counts were derived. Generated by immunoSEQ multiplex PCR, the TCRdb table keeps only in-frame clones and is missing some. The DNA was the basis for D and trimming; V, J and clone size are from that table. The sample consists of roughly 320,000 clones, approximately 89% of them appearing once.

V is TRBV29-1 and J is TRBJ1-1; D ambiguous. The sample was peripheral blood. This TCR was recovered from a woman aged 25 to 39 with COVID-19, enrolled during active disease. The CDR3 DNA is TGCAGCGTTTTGATACAGTTGAACACTGAAGCTTTCTTT. This encodes CSVLIQLNTEAFF.